The 7 T cell receptor beta chains below all came from one sample that was sequenced in a study of PD-L1 blockade in urothelial cancer. TCRdb keeps only in-frame clones here, not all; method: immunoSEQ multiplex PCR. The data show 20,000 to 25,000 clones, roughly 89% seen once. The sample here was PBMCs, taken around atezolizumab (anti-PD-L1) treatment. All receptors come from a woman aged 60-75 years with urothelial cancer.

This clone has just one count. This sequence joins TRBV7-3 and TRBJ1-1, with TRBD1 identical over 8 bases. Trimming at V came to 5 bases and at J to 0 bases, leaving 14 bases not matched to a gene. The CDR3 length is 18 residues. Germline V CDR1 and CDR2: SGHTA, FQGTGA. The CDR3 loop reads CASSRMVRDRRMNTEAFF. CDR3 in DNA: TGTGCCAGCAGCCGAATGGTCCGGGACAGGAGAATGAACACTGAAGCTTTCTTT. Supplemented by reference TRBV7-3 and TRBJ1-1, the full variable domain reads GAGVSQTPSNKVTEKGKYVELRCDPISGHTALYWYRQSLGQGPEFLIYFQGTGAADDSGLPNDRFFAVRPEGSVSTLKIQRTERGDSAVYLCASSRMVRDRRMNTEAFFGQGTRLTVV.

The chain links TRBV5-1 to TRBJ1-1; 7 nucleotides line up with TRBD1. Germline V gene sequence: CDR1 SGHRS, CDR2 YFSETQ. The V and J ends lost 4 bases and 5 bases, in that order; junction bases with no gene match: 8. This CDR3 is 14 amino acids long. The CDR3 coding sequence is TGCGCCAGCAGCCCCCGACAGGGAATAACTGAAGCTTTCTTT. Translation: CASSPRQGITEAFF.

DNA for the CDR3: TGCGCCAGCAGTGTTCAGTCTACTAATGAAAAACTGTTTTTT. Translated: CASSVQSTNEKLFF. V gene TRBV5-1 combines with J gene TRBJ1-4; D gene ambiguous. Per germline, CDR1 SGHRS and CDR2 YFSETQ. The CDR3 extends over 14 amino acids. V lost 5 bases to trimming and J lost 2 bases, with 10 bases between them.

The chain employs TRBV4-2 and TRBJ1-5; no firm D call. Trimming took off 0 bases at V and 5 bases at J, with 11 bases between the two ends. Germline V gene data show CDR1 as LGHNA and CDR2 as YNFKEQ. CDR3 length equals 15 residues. The CDR3 sequence is CASSQDGGKYQPQHF. DNA for the CDR3: TGTGCCAGCAGCCAAGACGGAGGTAAATATCAGCCCCAGCATTTT.

The rearrangement joins TRBV5-1 to TRBJ2-4; tentatively, D is TRBD2 (6 bases). The CDR3 has 15 residues. Trimming stripped 5 bases from V and 1 base from J, with 13 bases between. Germline lookup yields CDR1 SGHRS and CDR2 YFSETQ. CDR3 in DNA: TGCGCCAGCAGTCTCTCCGGGAGCGCCAAAAACATTCAGTACTTC. Its translation: CASSLSGSAKNIQYF.

CDR3 region: CASSFGGLDYGYTF. CDR3 sequence (DNA): TGTGCCAGCAGTTTCGGGGGGCTGGACTATGGCTACACCTTC. V usage is TRBV6-5 and J usage is TRBJ1-2, with D possibly matching TRBD1 (6 bases). Germline CDR1 is MNHEY and CDR2 is SVGAGI. The CDR3 sequence is 14 residues long. The V gene lost 4 bases and the J gene lost 3 bases, with 12 bases spanning the gap.

This sequence joins TRBV27 and TRBJ2-7; possible D gene TRBD2, 5 bases. The germline V and J ends were trimmed by 4 bases and 0 bases, with 10 bases remaining between them. Germline-derived CDR1 and CDR2 are MNHEY and SMNVEV (reference sequence). This CDR3 region has 14 residues. For the CDR3, the DNA is TGTGCCAGCAGTTGGACTGGGAGCTCCTACGAGCAGTACTTC. This gives the protein CASSWTGSSYEQYF.